These T cell receptor beta chains were read from a single sample in a study of identical twins. Each CDR3 protein gets one entry after TCRdb re-called the 5' RACE reads with MiXCR. The table records about 890,000 distinct CDR3 sequences, about 12% of them present only once. The sample also formed part of further work on yellow fever vaccine responses in identical twins.

The sequenced sample was PBMCs. All receptors come from a woman aged 18-29 years in good health. CDR3s include the opening cysteine and the closing phenylalanine or tryptophan. A D gene is named only where the DNA matches it firmly. Some rows have no size entry. The others give once, few or many, or a class for an expanded clone.

d_gene: TRBD1; len: 16; j_gene: TRBJ2-1; v_gene: TRBV7-8; abundance: -; CDR3aa: CASSLRPGQGHNEQFF; CDR3nt: TGTGCCAGCAGCTTAAGACCAGGACAGGGCCACAATGAGCAGTTCTTC
d_gene: -; len: 15; j_gene: TRBJ1-4; v_gene: TRBV5-1; abundance: few; CDR3aa: CASSLAQGREEKLFF; CDR3nt: TGCGCCAGCAGCTTGGCCCAGGGCCGGGAAGAAAAACTGTTTTTT
d_gene: TRBD1; len: 16; j_gene: TRBJ2-2; v_gene: TRBV5-1; abundance: few; CDR3aa: CASSFRQGKNIGELFF; CDR3nt: TGCGCCAGCAGCTTCCGACAGGGGAAAAATATCGGGGAGCTGTTTTTT
d_gene: -; len: 15; j_gene: TRBJ2-2; v_gene: TRBV6-1; abundance: -; CDR3aa: CASRTWTHATGELFF; CDR3nt: TGTGCCAGCAGAACCTGGACACACGCGACCGGGGAGCTGTTTTTT
d_gene: TRBD1; len: 15; j_gene: TRBJ2-3; v_gene: TRBV12-3/TRBV12-4; abundance: few; CDR3aa: CASSLGDREPDTQYF; CDR3nt: TGTGCCAGCAGTTTGGGAGACAGGGAACCAGATACGCAGTATTTT
d_gene: -; len: 15; j_gene: TRBJ2-5; v_gene: TRBV12-3/TRBV12-4; abundance: few; CDR3aa: CASSSGVEVQETQYF; CDR3nt: TGTGCCAGCAGTTCAGGGGTTGAGGTCCAAGAGACCCAGTACTTC
d_gene: TRBD1; len: 15; j_gene: TRBJ1-5; v_gene: TRBV27; abundance: few; CDR3aa: CASSSRTGANQPQHF; CDR3nt: TGTGCCAGCAGCTCCCGGACAGGGGCCAATCAGCCCCAGCATTTT
d_gene: -; len: 15; j_gene: TRBJ2-2; v_gene: TRBV9; abundance: -; CDR3aa: CASSTGGGGTGELFF; CDR3nt: TGTGCCAGCTCAACTGGTGGGGGTGGAACCGGGGAGCTGTTTTTT
d_gene: -; len: 16; j_gene: TRBJ2-3; v_gene: TRBV20-1; abundance: -; CDR3aa: CSARDLSGWTTDTQYF; CDR3nt: TGCAGTGCTAGAGACCTTAGCGGATGGACCACAGATACGCAGTATTTT
d_gene: TRBD1; len: 16; j_gene: TRBJ2-6; v_gene: TRBV3-1; abundance: few; CDR3aa: CASSRTGSFGANVLTF; CDR3nt: TGTGCCAGCAGCCGGACAGGCTCCTTTGGGGCCAACGTCCTGACTTTC
d_gene: TRBD2; len: 16; j_gene: TRBJ2-1; v_gene: TRBV28; abundance: -; CDR3aa: CASSLVAGGPKNEQFF; CDR3nt: TGTGCCAGCAGTTTGGTAGCGGGAGGCCCCAAGAATGAGCAGTTCTTC
d_gene: -; len: 16; j_gene: TRBJ2-3; v_gene: TRBV21-1; abundance: -; CDR3aa: CANSKVSDIYTDTQYF; CDR3nt: TGTGCCAACAGCAAAGTTTCGGATATTTACACAGATACGCAGTATTTT
d_gene: -; len: 8; j_gene: TRBJ2-1; v_gene: TRBV29-1; abundance: few; CDR3aa: CSVGDRFF; CDR3nt: TGCAGCGTTGGGGATCGGTTCTTC
d_gene: TRBD1; len: 15; j_gene: TRBJ1-2; v_gene: TRBV2; abundance: -; CDR3aa: CASSDQGGGDYGYTF; CDR3nt: TGTGCCAGCAGTGACCAGGGGGGCGGTGACTATGGCTACACCTTC
d_gene: TRBD1; len: 15; j_gene: TRBJ2-5; v_gene: TRBV7-9; abundance: few; CDR3aa: CASSSGQAGQETQYF; CDR3nt: TGTGCCAGCAGCTCCGGACAGGCAGGCCAAGAGACCCAGTACTTC
d_gene: -; len: 15; j_gene: TRBJ1-3; v_gene: TRBV7-9; abundance: -; CDR3aa: CASSFRELVGNTIYF; CDR3nt: TGTGCCAGCAGCTTCAGGGAATTGGTTGGAAACACCATATATTTT
d_gene: -; len: 13; j_gene: TRBJ1-1; v_gene: TRBV15; abundance: many; CDR3aa: CATSETGNTEAFF; CDR3nt: TGTGCCACCAGCGAAACAGGGAACACTGAAGCTTTCTTT
d_gene: TRBD1; len: 14; j_gene: TRBJ2-7; v_gene: TRBV7-9; abundance: few; CDR3aa: CASSKRDRGYEQYF; CDR3nt: TGTGCCAGCAGCAAACGGGACAGAGGCTACGAGCAGTACTTC
d_gene: -; len: 12; j_gene: TRBJ2-5; v_gene: TRBV29-1; abundance: few; CDR3aa: CSARSEEETQYF; CDR3nt: TGCAGCGCCCGCAGTGAGGAAGAGACCCAGTACTTC
d_gene: TRBD1; len: 15; j_gene: TRBJ2-7; v_gene: TRBV20-1; abundance: few; CDR3aa: CSARGFGTGKYEQYF; CDR3nt: TGCAGTGCTAGGGGTTTCGGGACAGGGAAATACGAGCAGTACTTC
d_gene: -; len: 16; j_gene: TRBJ2-3; v_gene: TRBV6-5; abundance: few; CDR3aa: CASSYSLPAGADTQYF; CDR3nt: TGTGCCAGCAGTTACTCGCTTCCCGCCGGGGCAGATACGCAGTATTTT
d_gene: TRBD1; len: 15; j_gene: TRBJ2-7; v_gene: TRBV6-5; abundance: few; CDR3aa: CASSYGDREVYEQYF; CDR3nt: TGTGCCAGCAGTTACGGGGACAGGGAGGTCTACGAGCAGTACTTC
d_gene: -; len: 14; j_gene: TRBJ1-5; v_gene: TRBV12-3/TRBV12-4; abundance: few; CDR3aa: CASSSGTSNQPQHF; CDR3nt: TGTGCCAGCAGCTCCGGGACATCGAATCAGCCCCAGCATTTT
d_gene: -; len: 13; j_gene: TRBJ1-1; v_gene: TRBV20-1; abundance: many; CDR3aa: CSARDSSRTEAFF; CDR3nt: TGCAGTGCTAGAGATAGTTCGAGGACTGAAGCTTTCTTT
d_gene: -; len: 12; j_gene: TRBJ2-7; v_gene: TRBV29-1; abundance: few; CDR3aa: CSVETGPYEQYF; CDR3nt: TGCAGCGTGGAGACAGGCCCCTACGAGCAGTACTTC
d_gene: TRBD2; len: 15; j_gene: TRBJ2-5; v_gene: TRBV11-2; abundance: -; CDR3aa: CASTTSGRPRETQYF; CDR3nt: TGTGCCAGCACCACTAGCGGGAGACCGCGGGAGACCCAGTACTTC
d_gene: -; len: 18; j_gene: TRBJ2-7; v_gene: TRBV20-1; abundance: few; CDR3aa: CSAKTWDQERRGSYEQYF; CDR3nt: TGCAGTGCTAAAACTTGGGACCAAGAGAGAAGGGGCTCCTACGAGCAGTACTTC
d_gene: TRBD1; len: 16; j_gene: TRBJ1-1; v_gene: TRBV2; abundance: -; CDR3aa: CASSEKGTGMNTEAFF; CDR3nt: TGTGCCAGCAGTGAAAAAGGGACAGGAATGAACACTGAAGCTTTCTTT
d_gene: -; len: 15; j_gene: TRBJ1-2; v_gene: TRBV10-3; abundance: -; CDR3aa: CAISESAGSSYGYTF; CDR3nt: TGTGCCATCAGTGAGTCCGCAGGTTCTAGCTATGGCTACACCTTC
d_gene: -; len: 13; j_gene: TRBJ2-5; v_gene: TRBV27; abundance: -; CDR3aa: CASSLSGRETQYF; CDR3nt: TGTGCCAGCAGTTTATCAGGGCGAGAGACCCAGTACTTC
d_gene: TRBD1; len: 18; j_gene: TRBJ2-7; v_gene: TRBV28; abundance: many; CDR3aa: CASSSARIRGQSAYEQYF; CDR3nt: TGTGCCAGCAGTTCTGCAAGAATCAGGGGACAGAGTGCCTACGAGCAGTACTTC